What follows describes a single T cell receptor beta chain. The V gene end was trimmed by 5 bases and the J gene end by 1 base; junction bases not matched to a gene: 8. CDR3 length: 15 amino acids. Germline V gene sequence: CDR1 SGHRS, CDR2 YFSETQ. The sample belongs to a study of blood T cell repertoires in COVID-19. Turning to the study itself: PBMCs, B-cell-depleted T cells, or T cells were the source of the cDNA or gDNA that made up the material.

The table came from immunoSEQ multiplex PCR; TCRdb's copy has only in-frame clones and leaves some out. The sample records approximately 150,000 clones, 80% to 90% being singletons. The V gene is TRBV5-1, the J gene TRBJ2-5; 7 bases align to TRBD2. This clonotype was obtained from a man younger than 30 with COVID-19, enrolled during active disease. Material for sequencing was peripheral blood. The CDR3 DNA is TGCGCCAGCAGGACCCTAGCGGCCGCCCAAGAGACCCAGTACTTC. Its protein is CASRTLAAAQETQYF. Full variable domain (missing parts from reference TRBV5-1 and TRBJ2-5): KAGVTQTPRYLIKTRGQQVTLSCSPISGHRSVSWYQQTPGQGLQFLFEYFSETQRNKGNFPGRFSGRQFSNSRSEMNVSTLELGDSALYLCASRTLAAAQETQYFGPGTRLLVL.